The following is a TCR beta chain sequence with its context. In germline, CDR1 is SSHAT, CDR2 FNYEAQ (reference sequence). CDR3 length equals 13 residues. V shed 1 base, J shed 6 bases, and the junction held 0 bases outside the gene matches. A sample-barcoded 5' primer and a J-beta primer mix were used in a second PCR of roughly 7 to 11 cycles. TCRdb itself ran the 5' RACE reads through MiXCR, one entry per CDR3 protein. Of 1.5 million to 2 million distinct CDR3 sequences listed, around 40% are singletons. The sample originates from a study of blood T cells in healthy people across ages. Material for sequencing was blood. J is TRBJ2-4 and V is TRBV7-7; 7 positions agree with TRBD2. The receptor comes from a human donor in good health. CDR3 coding DNA: TGTGCCAGCAGCTTAGGGGAGGGAAACATTCAGTACTTC. It translates to CASSLGEGNIQYF.